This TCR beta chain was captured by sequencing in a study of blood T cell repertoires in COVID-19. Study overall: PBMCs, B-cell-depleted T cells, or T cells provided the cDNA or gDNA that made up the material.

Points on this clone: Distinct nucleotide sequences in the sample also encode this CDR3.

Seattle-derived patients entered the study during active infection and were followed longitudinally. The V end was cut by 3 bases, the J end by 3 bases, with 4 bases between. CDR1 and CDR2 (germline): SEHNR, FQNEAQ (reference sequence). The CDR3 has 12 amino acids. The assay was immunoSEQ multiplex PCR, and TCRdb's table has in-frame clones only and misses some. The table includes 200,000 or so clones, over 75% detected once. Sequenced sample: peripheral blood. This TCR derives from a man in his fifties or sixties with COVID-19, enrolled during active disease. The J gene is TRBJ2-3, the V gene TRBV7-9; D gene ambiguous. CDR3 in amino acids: CASSFGTDTQYF. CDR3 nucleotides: TGTGCCAGCAGCTTCGGGACAGATACGCAGTATTTT.